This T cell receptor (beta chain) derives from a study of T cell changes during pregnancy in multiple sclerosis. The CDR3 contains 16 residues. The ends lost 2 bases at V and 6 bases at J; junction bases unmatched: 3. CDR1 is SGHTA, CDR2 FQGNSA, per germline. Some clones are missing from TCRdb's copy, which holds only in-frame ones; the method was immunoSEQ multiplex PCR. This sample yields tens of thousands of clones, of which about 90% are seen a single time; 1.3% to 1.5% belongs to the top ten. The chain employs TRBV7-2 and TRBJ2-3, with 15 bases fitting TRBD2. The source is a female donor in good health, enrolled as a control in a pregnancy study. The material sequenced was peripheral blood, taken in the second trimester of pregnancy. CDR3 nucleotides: TGTGCCAGCAGCTTAACCGGGACTAGCGGGGGGGATACGCAGTATTTT. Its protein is CASSLTGTSGGDTQYF.